The text below deals with one T cell receptor beta chain. The antigen remains undetermined. These data belong to a study of T-cell memory formation after mild COVID-19. Study-wide context: Largely donor-specific sequence clusters came from two donors. General study results and limits: Later expanders leaned CD4+, whereas clones that contracted between day 15 and 85 were balanced CD4/CD8. Cross-reactive memory seemingly joined, as some responding clones were found in pre-infection memory.

Trimming took off 6 bases at V and 10 bases at J, with 19 bases between the two ends. The CDR3 is 13 residues long. Germline CDR1 and CDR2: DFQATT and SNEGSKA (reference sequence). TCR alpha and TCR beta cDNA libraries carrying sample barcodes and UMIs came from 5'RACE with constant-segment primers. TCRdb ran MiXCR on the 5' RACE reads and lists one entry per CDR3 protein. The repertoire consists of 350,000 to 500,000 distinct CDR3 sequences, with 20% occurring once and the leading ten covering approximately 8.4%. The specimen was PBMCs or a T cell subset sorted from them (not recorded which). This chain links TRBV20-1 with TRBJ2-1; D may be TRBD2 (5 bases). The clonotype comes from an adult woman who had mild COVID-19 (a few samples of this study predate the infection). Cell type and time point are not known. CDR3 loop: CSARVGVDGEQFF. The CDR3 nucleotides are TGCAGTGCCCGGGTCGGGGTGGACGGGGAGCAGTTCTTC.